This is a list of T cell receptor beta chains from one sample in a study of blood T cell repertoires in COVID-19. The protocol was immunoSEQ multiplex PCR, while the TCRdb copy is restricted to in-frame clones and leaves out a portion. The data hold 200,000 to 250,000 clones, with 80% to 90% observed a single time. Sequenced material: PBMCs or T cells enriched from blood (not recorded which). All receptors come from a woman aged 30 to 39 who had been exposed to COVID-19. Each CDR3 is given with its conserved first and last residue. The D gene is left open where the match is weak. Clone size appears in some rows only: once, few, many, or a class for an expanded clone.

abundance: -; len: 15; v_gene: TRBV11-2; j_gene: TRBJ1-2; d_gene: -; CDR3nt: TGTGCCAGCAGCTCCTCCCCCGGGGGTAGCTATGGCTACACCTTC; CDR3aa: CASSSSPGGSYGYTF
abundance: -; len: 20; v_gene: TRBV5-5; j_gene: TRBJ2-4; d_gene: -; CDR3nt: TGTGCCAGCAGCTTGATTACTCCAAAGGGAACCGACAGAAAAGGGAACATTCAGTACTTC; CDR3aa: CASSLITPKGTDRKGNIQYF
abundance: -; len: 15; v_gene: TRBV7-3; j_gene: TRBJ1-2; d_gene: TRBD1; CDR3nt: TGTGCCAGCAGCTCACAGGGACAGGGGATGGCGGGCTACACCTTC; CDR3aa: CASSSQGQGMAGYTF
abundance: -; len: 14; v_gene: TRBV2; j_gene: TRBJ2-7; d_gene: TRBD1; CDR3nt: TGTGCCAGCAGTCCCCGGGACAGGGCCTACGAGCAGTACTTC; CDR3aa: CASSPRDRAYEQYF
abundance: -; len: 15; v_gene: TRBV5-1; j_gene: TRBJ2-1; d_gene: TRBD2; CDR3nt: TGCGCCAGCAGCCAGCTAGCGGGAGGCTACAATGAGCAGTTCTTC; CDR3aa: CASSQLAGGYNEQFF
abundance: -; len: 15; v_gene: TRBV2; j_gene: TRBJ2-7; d_gene: TRBD1; CDR3nt: TGTGCCAGCAGTGACGGAGACAGGGGGCGCCGCGAGCAGTACTTC; CDR3aa: CASSDGDRGRREQYF
abundance: -; len: 15; v_gene: TRBV11-2; j_gene: TRBJ1-1; d_gene: TRBD1; CDR3nt: TGTGCCAGCAGCCCCGAACAGGGGGCCGTCACTGAAGCTTTCTTT; CDR3aa: CASSPEQGAVTEAFF
abundance: -; len: 17; v_gene: TRBV9; j_gene: TRBJ2-7; d_gene: TRBD2; CDR3nt: TGTGCCAGCAGCCCCGATTTAATACTAGCGGGAGCCCACGAGCAGTACTTC; CDR3aa: CASSPDLILAGAHEQYF
abundance: -; len: 16; v_gene: TRBV7-3; j_gene: TRBJ2-7; d_gene: -; CDR3nt: TGTGCCAGCAGCTTATCGTTGGACAGAAGCCCCTACGAGCAGTACTTC; CDR3aa: CASSLSLDRSPYEQYF
abundance: few; len: 17; v_gene: TRBV7-3; j_gene: TRBJ2-3; d_gene: TRBD1; CDR3nt: TGTGCCAGCAGCTCTATAGGGGGGACAGGGGGCACAGATACGCAGTATTTT; CDR3aa: CASSSIGGTGGTDTQYF
abundance: -; len: 15; v_gene: TRBV11-2; j_gene: TRBJ1-1; d_gene: -; CDR3nt: TGTGCCAGCAGTCCTTGGGGGGGGCGCAGGACTGAAGCTTTCTTT; CDR3aa: CASSPWGGRRTEAFF
abundance: once; len: 15; v_gene: TRBV19; j_gene: TRBJ1-2; d_gene: TRBD1; CDR3nt: TGTGCCAGCATGCAGAGGGGGCAGGAGACATATGGCTACACCTTC; CDR3aa: CASMQRGQETYGYTF
abundance: -; len: 17; v_gene: TRBV9; j_gene: TRBJ2-3; d_gene: TRBD2; CDR3nt: TGTGCCAGCAGCGTTGGACTCACTAGCGGGAACACAGATACGCAGTATTTT; CDR3aa: CASSVGLTSGNTDTQYF
abundance: -; len: 14; v_gene: TRBV25-1; j_gene: TRBJ2-7; d_gene: -; CDR3nt: TGTGCCAGCAGTGCCCCAGCACGTACAGAGAAGCAGTACTTC; CDR3aa: CASSAPARTEKQYF
abundance: -; len: 15; v_gene: TRBV19; j_gene: TRBJ1-5; d_gene: -; CDR3nt: TGTGCCAGTAGTATAACAGTTTATAGCAATCAGCCCCAGCATTTT; CDR3aa: CASSITVYSNQPQHF
abundance: -; len: 14; v_gene: TRBV27; j_gene: TRBJ2-7; d_gene: TRBD2; CDR3nt: TGTGCCAGCAGTCTAGCGGGAGAAATCTACGAGCAGTACTTC; CDR3aa: CASSLAGEIYEQYF
abundance: -; len: 14; v_gene: TRBV5-1; j_gene: TRBJ2-2; d_gene: -; CDR3nt: TGCGCCAGCACCCTACTACGAAGTACCGGGGAGCTGTTTTTT; CDR3aa: CASTLLRSTGELFF
abundance: -; len: 20; v_gene: TRBV7-7; j_gene: TRBJ2-1; d_gene: TRBD2; CDR3nt: TGTGCCAGCAGCGTAAGGGTACCCGGCATGACTAGCGGGCAAATCGATGAGCAGTTCTTC; CDR3aa: CASSVRVPGMTSGQIDEQFF
abundance: -; len: 16; v_gene: TRBV7-2; j_gene: TRBJ1-3; d_gene: TRBD1; CDR3nt: TGTGCCAGCAGCTTAGAAGCTGGACAGGCGGGACAAGACCTATATTTT; CDR3aa: CASSLEAGQAGQDLYF
abundance: few; len: 14; v_gene: TRBV5-6; j_gene: TRBJ1-2; d_gene: -; CDR3nt: TGTGCCAGCAGCTCACTAACAGGGTTAGGAGGCTACACCTTC; CDR3aa: CASSSLTGLGGYTF
abundance: -; len: 15; v_gene: TRBV11-2; j_gene: TRBJ1-4; d_gene: TRBD1; CDR3nt: TGTGCCAGCAGCTTAGCCGGGACAGAGATAGAAAAACTGTTTTTT; CDR3aa: CASSLAGTEIEKLFF
abundance: -; len: 13; v_gene: TRBV9; j_gene: TRBJ2-7; d_gene: TRBD1; CDR3nt: TGTGCCAGCAGCATCGGGACAGGTCGGGAGCAGTACTTC; CDR3aa: CASSIGTGREQYF
abundance: -; len: 18; v_gene: TRBV19; j_gene: TRBJ1-5; d_gene: -; CDR3nt: TGTGCCAGTAGTACACCCAACTTCCAGGGCGTCGGCAATCAGCCCCAGCATTTT; CDR3aa: CASSTPNFQGVGNQPQHF
abundance: -; len: 17; v_gene: TRBV5-1; j_gene: TRBJ1-3; d_gene: -; CDR3nt: TGCGCCAGCAGCTTGGAACCCGCAGGGAACTCTGGAAACACCATATATTTT; CDR3aa: CASSLEPAGNSGNTIYF
abundance: -; len: 14; v_gene: TRBV5-1; j_gene: TRBJ1-1; d_gene: TRBD1; CDR3nt: TGCGCCAGCAGACTCGGGACAGGGGGGACTGAAGCTTTCTTT; CDR3aa: CASRLGTGGTEAFF
abundance: -; len: 18; v_gene: TRBV21-1; j_gene: TRBJ2-5; d_gene: -; CDR3nt: TGTGCCAGCAGCAAAGATGTACCGGGACATTTGTACCAAGAGACCCAGTACTTC; CDR3aa: CASSKDVPGHLYQETQYF
abundance: -; len: 16; v_gene: TRBV5-1; j_gene: TRBJ2-1; d_gene: TRBD2; CDR3nt: TGCGCCAGCAGCTTACCCCGACTAGCGGCCAACAATGAGCAGTTCTTC; CDR3aa: CASSLPRLAANNEQFF
abundance: -; len: 15; v_gene: TRBV30; j_gene: TRBJ2-5; d_gene: TRBD1; CDR3nt: TGTGCCTGGATCCGGGGACAGGCGATCCAAGAGACCCAGTACTTC; CDR3aa: CAWIRGQAIQETQYF
abundance: -; len: 20; v_gene: TRBV7-3; j_gene: TRBJ2-1; d_gene: TRBD2; CDR3nt: TGTGCCAGCAGCTTAAAGGGACTAGCGGGAGTCCCTAGCTCCTACAATGAGCAGTTCTTC; CDR3aa: CASSLKGLAGVPSSYNEQFF
abundance: -; len: 13; v_gene: TRBV6-5; j_gene: TRBJ1-3; d_gene: TRBD1; CDR3nt: TGTGCCAGCAGTCGACAGGGGGCGGACACCATATATTTT; CDR3aa: CASSRQGADTIYF
abundance: -; len: 14; v_gene: TRBV30; j_gene: TRBJ1-2; d_gene: TRBD1; CDR3nt: TGTGCCTGGCAAGCCCAGGGGGATAACTATGGCTACACCTTC; CDR3aa: CAWQAQGDNYGYTF
abundance: -; len: 16; v_gene: TRBV12-5; j_gene: TRBJ1-2; d_gene: TRBD1; CDR3nt: TGTGCTAGTGGTTTGACGGGACAGGGAAGGGTCTATGGCTACACCTTC; CDR3aa: CASGLTGQGRVYGYTF
abundance: -; len: 14; v_gene: TRBV28; j_gene: TRBJ2-7; d_gene: TRBD1; CDR3nt: TGTGCCAGCACCTCCGGGACAGGGGTCTACGAGCAGTACTTC; CDR3aa: CASTSGTGVYEQYF
abundance: -; len: 14; v_gene: TRBV19; j_gene: TRBJ1-5; d_gene: -; CDR3nt: TGTGCCAGTAGTATACTGGGCAGCAATCAGCCCCAGCATTTT; CDR3aa: CASSILGSNQPQHF
abundance: -; len: 16; v_gene: TRBV2; j_gene: TRBJ1-5; d_gene: -; CDR3nt: TGTGCCAGCAGTTATCTTAGGGGGTTTAGCAATCAGCCCCAGCATTTT; CDR3aa: CASSYLRGFSNQPQHF
abundance: -; len: 16; v_gene: TRBV27; j_gene: TRBJ2-7; d_gene: TRBD2; CDR3nt: TGTGCCAGCAGTTTCCTCACTAGCGGCAGGGCCTACGAGCAGTACTTC; CDR3aa: CASSFLTSGRAYEQYF